This is a list of T cell receptor beta chains from one sample in a study of cytomegalovirus exposure and HLA in healthy donors. Libraries were prepared by immunoSEQ multiplex PCR; TCRdb keeps only in-frame clonotypes and omits some of them. The table includes 100,000 to 150,000 clones, 77% detected once. The sequenced sample was PBMCs. These TCRs come from a middle-aged woman in good health and CMV-seropositive. CDR3s include the opening cysteine and the closing phenylalanine or tryptophan. The order of the fields is J gene, V gene, CDR3 protein.

TRBJ2-1	TRBV27	CASSLLTIAGERGEQFF
TRBJ2-3	TRBV5-1	CASSLGDRGTTDTQYF
TRBJ1-6	TRBV6-5	CASSYSPGLNSPLHF
TRBJ2-7	TRBV2	CASSEAGGFYEQYF
TRBJ2-5	TRBV15	CATNDRTSGLPLETQYF
TRBJ1-2	TRBV2	CASSTGGINYGYTF
TRBJ2-2	TRBV27	CASSLTTASTGELFF
TRBJ2-1	TRBV12-5	CASGLGQGARDEQFF
TRBJ2-1	TRBV29-1	CSVDLRTGSYNEQFF
TRBJ2-1	TRBV29-1	CSVRRDRVGNEQFF
TRBJ2-7	TRBV18	CASSPPSGRDGEQYF